The rows below give T cell receptor beta chains drawn from one sample of a study of cytomegalovirus exposure and HLA in healthy donors. Clones were sequenced by immunoSEQ multiplex PCR, and TCRdb holds only the in-frame ones, with some missing. The table records around 300,000 clones, roughly 70% of them present only once. Sequencing input: PBMCs. The receptors originated from a female donor in good health and CMV-seronegative. CDR3s include the opening cysteine and the closing phenylalanine or tryptophan. D genes are given only for firm matches. Some rows mark clone size as missing; the rest say once, few, many or name a class of expanded clone.

D gene: NA; clone size: NA; J gene: TRBJ1-1; V gene: TRBV29-1; CDR3 DNA: TGCAGCGTGCGGGGACCAAACACTGAAGCTTTCTTT; CDR3 protein: CSVRGPNTEAFF
D gene: NA; clone size: NA; J gene: TRBJ2-2; V gene: TRBV21-1; CDR3 DNA: TGTGCCACCCGGCTAGCGGGAGGGCAGAACACCGGGGAGCTGTTTTTT; CDR3 protein: CATRLAGGQNTGELFF
D gene: TRBD1; clone size: NA; J gene: TRBJ2-7; V gene: TRBV30; CDR3 DNA: TGTGCCTGGAGTGTCAAGGGGGCCCACGAGCAGTACTTC; CDR3 protein: CAWSVKGAHEQYF
D gene: NA; clone size: NA; J gene: TRBJ1-1; V gene: TRBV7-2; CDR3 DNA: TGTGCCAGCAGCCCCCGCGGTCAGAGTCGGACTGAAGCTTTCTTT; CDR3 protein: CASSPRGQSRTEAFF
D gene: TRBD1; clone size: NA; J gene: TRBJ2-2; V gene: TRBV7-9; CDR3 DNA: TGTGCCAGCAGCCAAGGGGGCCCGAACACCGGGGAGCTGTTTTTT; CDR3 protein: CASSQGGPNTGELFF
D gene: NA; clone size: NA; J gene: TRBJ2-1; V gene: TRBV7-9; CDR3 DNA: TGTGCCAGCAGCCCTACTAGCCAAGACACCTACAATGAGCAGTTCTTC; CDR3 protein: CASSPTSQDTYNEQFF
D gene: NA; clone size: NA; J gene: TRBJ2-2; V gene: TRBV19; CDR3 DNA: TGTGCCAGTAGTATAGGGCAGGGGATCGGGGAGCTGTTTTTT; CDR3 protein: CASSIGQGIGELFF
D gene: NA; clone size: NA; J gene: TRBJ2-7; V gene: TRBV19; CDR3 DNA: TGTGCCTTTCCGGGGTACGGGAGAAGGTTTAGGTCCTACGAGCAGTACTTC; CDR3 protein: CAFPGYGRRFRSYEQYF
D gene: TRBD1; clone size: NA; J gene: TRBJ2-7; V gene: TRBV7-9; CDR3 DNA: TGTGCCAGCAACACCGGGACAGGGGGGTACGAGCAGTACTTC; CDR3 protein: CASNTGTGGYEQYF
D gene: NA; clone size: NA; J gene: TRBJ2-3; V gene: TRBV6-5; CDR3 DNA: TGTGCCAGCAGTTACTCTGGGGGCAGCACAGATACGCAGTATTTT; CDR3 protein: CASSYSGGSTDTQYF
D gene: TRBD2; clone size: NA; J gene: TRBJ2-7; V gene: TRBV27; CDR3 DNA: TGTGCCAGCAGTCGACTAGCGGCGACCTACGAGCAGTACTTC; CDR3 protein: CASSRLAATYEQYF
D gene: NA; clone size: few; J gene: TRBJ1-4; V gene: TRBV27; CDR3 DNA: TGTGCCAGCAGTAGGGGAGGGTTAACTAATGAAAAACTGTTTTTT; CDR3 protein: CASSRGGLTNEKLFF
D gene: NA; clone size: once; J gene: TRBJ2-7; V gene: TRBV11-2; CDR3 DNA: TGTGCCAGCAGCGAGTCTAGCTCCTACGAGCAGTACTTC; CDR3 protein: CASSESSSYEQYF
D gene: TRBD2; clone size: NA; J gene: TRBJ2-7; V gene: TRBV5-1; CDR3 DNA: TGCGCCAGCAGCTTACCGCCACTAGCGGGACCTTACGAGCAGTACTTC; CDR3 protein: CASSLPPLAGPYEQYF
D gene: NA; clone size: NA; J gene: TRBJ1-1; V gene: TRBV15; CDR3 DNA: TGTGCCACCAGCAGGGATGGGAGGACTGAAGCTTTCTTT; CDR3 protein: CATSRDGRTEAFF
D gene: TRBD1; clone size: few; J gene: TRBJ2-5; V gene: TRBV2; CDR3 DNA: TGTGCCAGCAGTAGACAGGGGCAAGAGACCCAGTACTTC; CDR3 protein: CASSRQGQETQYF
D gene: NA; clone size: NA; J gene: TRBJ2-5; V gene: TRBV14; CDR3 DNA: TGTGCCAGCAGCCCCGGGGATCAAGAGACCCAGTACTTC; CDR3 protein: CASSPGDQETQYF
D gene: TRBD2; clone size: NA; J gene: TRBJ2-1; V gene: TRBV30; CDR3 DNA: TGTGCCTGGAGTCGGGCGGGAGCCTCCTACAATGAGCAGTTCTTC; CDR3 protein: CAWSRAGASYNEQFF